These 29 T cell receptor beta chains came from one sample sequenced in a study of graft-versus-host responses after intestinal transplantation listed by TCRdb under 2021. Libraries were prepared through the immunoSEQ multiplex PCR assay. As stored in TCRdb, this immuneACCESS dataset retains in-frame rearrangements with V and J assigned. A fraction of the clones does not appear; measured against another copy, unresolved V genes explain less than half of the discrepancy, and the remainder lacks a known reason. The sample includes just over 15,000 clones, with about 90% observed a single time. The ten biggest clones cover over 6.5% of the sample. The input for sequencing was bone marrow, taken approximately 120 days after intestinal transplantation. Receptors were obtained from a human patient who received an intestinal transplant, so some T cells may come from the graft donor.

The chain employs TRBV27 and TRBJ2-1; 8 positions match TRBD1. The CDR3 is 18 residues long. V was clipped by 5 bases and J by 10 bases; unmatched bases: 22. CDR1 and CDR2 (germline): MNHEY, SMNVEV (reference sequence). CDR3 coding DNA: TGTGCCAGCAGTAGATCTAGGACAGGGACAGGCCTCGAGGAGGAGCAGTTCTTC. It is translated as CASSRSRTGTGLEEEQFF.

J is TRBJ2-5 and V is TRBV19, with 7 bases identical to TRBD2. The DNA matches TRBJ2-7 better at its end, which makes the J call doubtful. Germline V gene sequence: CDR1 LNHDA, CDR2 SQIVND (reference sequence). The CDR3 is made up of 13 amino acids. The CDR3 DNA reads TGTGCCAGTAGTAGCGGGGGCTCCTACGAGCAGTACTTC. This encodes CASSSGGSYEQYF.

The CDR3 region is CASSFGANEQFF. The CDR3, as DNA: TGTGCCAGCAGCTTCGGTGCGAATGAGCAGTTCTTC. The chain links TRBV7-9 to TRBJ2-1; D is ambiguous. The V gene's germline CDR1 is SEHNR and CDR2 FQNEAQ (reference sequence). Trimming took 3 bases from V and 7 from J, leaving 7 bases between them. The CDR3 covers 12 residues.

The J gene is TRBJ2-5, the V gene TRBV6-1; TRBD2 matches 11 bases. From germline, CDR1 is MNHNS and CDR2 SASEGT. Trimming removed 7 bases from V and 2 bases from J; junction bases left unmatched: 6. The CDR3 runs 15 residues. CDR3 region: CASTVLAGEQETQYF. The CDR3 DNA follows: TGTGCCAGCACCGTACTAGCGGGAGAACAAGAGACCCAGTACTTC.

CDR3 residues: CASSPRGLAGREQFF. CDR3 DNA sequence: TGCGCCAGCAGCCCCCGCGGACTAGCGGGAAGGGAGCAGTTCTTC. This chain joins TRBV5-1 and TRBJ2-1; 12 bases agree with TRBD2. The V gene end was trimmed by 4 bases and the J gene end by 10 bases; junction bases not matched to a gene: 9. Germline V lookup: CDR1 SGHRS, CDR2 YFSETQ. The CDR3 is 15 residues long.

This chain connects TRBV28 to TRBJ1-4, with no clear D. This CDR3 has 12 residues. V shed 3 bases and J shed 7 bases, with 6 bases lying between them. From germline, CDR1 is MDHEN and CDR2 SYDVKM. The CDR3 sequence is CASSFRFEKLFF. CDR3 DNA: TGTGCCAGCAGTTTTAGGTTTGAAAAACTGTTTTTT.

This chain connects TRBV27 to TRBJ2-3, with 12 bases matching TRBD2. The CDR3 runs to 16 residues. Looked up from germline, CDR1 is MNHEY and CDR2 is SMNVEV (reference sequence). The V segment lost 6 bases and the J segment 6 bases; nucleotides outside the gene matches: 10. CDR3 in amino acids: CASSSGLAGTGDTQYF. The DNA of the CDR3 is TGTGCCAGCAGCTCAGGACTAGCGGGAACGGGGGATACGCAGTATTTT.

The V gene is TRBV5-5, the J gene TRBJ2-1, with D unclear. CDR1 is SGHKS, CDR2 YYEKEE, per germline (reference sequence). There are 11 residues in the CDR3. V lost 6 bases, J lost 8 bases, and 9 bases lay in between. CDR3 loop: CASTPGHEQFF. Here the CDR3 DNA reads TGTGCCAGCACCCCTGGCCATGAGCAGTTCTTC.

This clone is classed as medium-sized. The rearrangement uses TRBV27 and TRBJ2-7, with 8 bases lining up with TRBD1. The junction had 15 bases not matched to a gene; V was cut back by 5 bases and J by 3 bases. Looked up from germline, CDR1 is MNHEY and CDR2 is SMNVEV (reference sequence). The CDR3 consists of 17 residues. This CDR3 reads CASSRGGQGPNYYEQYF. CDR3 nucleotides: TGTGCCAGCAGTAGGGGCGGACAGGGACCAAATTACTACGAGCAGTACTTC.

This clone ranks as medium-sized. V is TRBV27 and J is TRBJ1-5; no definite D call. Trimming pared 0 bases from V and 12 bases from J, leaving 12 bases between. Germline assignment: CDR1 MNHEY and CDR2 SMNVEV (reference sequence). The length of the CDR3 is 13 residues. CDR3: CASSLSIGRLQHF. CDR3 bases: TGTGCCAGCAGTTTATCGATAGGGCGACTCCAGCATTTT.

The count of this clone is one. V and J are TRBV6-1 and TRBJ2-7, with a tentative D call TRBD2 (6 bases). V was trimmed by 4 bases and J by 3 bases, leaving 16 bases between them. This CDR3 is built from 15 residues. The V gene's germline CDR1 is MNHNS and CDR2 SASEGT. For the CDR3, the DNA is TGTGCCAGCAGTGCCCGGGTGCGGGATGACTACGAGCAGTACTTC. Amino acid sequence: CASSARVRDDYEQYF.

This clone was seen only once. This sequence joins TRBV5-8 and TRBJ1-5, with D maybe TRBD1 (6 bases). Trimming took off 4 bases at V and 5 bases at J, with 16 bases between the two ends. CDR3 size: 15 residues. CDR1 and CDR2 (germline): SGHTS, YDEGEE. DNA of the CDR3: TGTGCCAGCAGCGGAACAGGGTTTTCAGATCAGCCCCAGCATTTT. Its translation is CASSGTGFSDQPQHF.

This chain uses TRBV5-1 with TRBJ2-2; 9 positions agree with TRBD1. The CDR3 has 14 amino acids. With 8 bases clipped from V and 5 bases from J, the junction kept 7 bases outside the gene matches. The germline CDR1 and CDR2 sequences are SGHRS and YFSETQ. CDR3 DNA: TGCGCCAGTGGACAGGGGAGGAATACCGGGGAGCTGTTTTTT. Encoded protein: CASGQGRNTGELFF.

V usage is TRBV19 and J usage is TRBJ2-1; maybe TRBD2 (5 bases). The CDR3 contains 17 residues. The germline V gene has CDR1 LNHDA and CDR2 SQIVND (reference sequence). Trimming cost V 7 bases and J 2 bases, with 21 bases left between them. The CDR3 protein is CASTVSFWESPYNEQFF. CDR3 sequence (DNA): TGTGCCAGTACCGTATCGTTCTGGGAGTCCCCCTACAATGAGCAGTTCTTC.

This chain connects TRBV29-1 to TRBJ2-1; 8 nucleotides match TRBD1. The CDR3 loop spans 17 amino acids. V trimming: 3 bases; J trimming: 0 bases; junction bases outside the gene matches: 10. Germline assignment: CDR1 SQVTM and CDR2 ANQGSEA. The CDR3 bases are TGCAGCGTTGAGACAACAGGGGGTCTTAGCTCCTACAATGAGCAGTTCTTC. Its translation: CSVETTGGLSSYNEQFF.

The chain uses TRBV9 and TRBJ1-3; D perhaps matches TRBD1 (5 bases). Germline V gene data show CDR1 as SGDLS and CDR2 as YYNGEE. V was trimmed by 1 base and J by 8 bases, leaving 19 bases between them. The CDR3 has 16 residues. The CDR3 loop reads CASSVSSSHRGDTIYF. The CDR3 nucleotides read TGTGCCAGCAGCGTAAGTTCTTCCCACCGGGGGGACACCATATATTTT.

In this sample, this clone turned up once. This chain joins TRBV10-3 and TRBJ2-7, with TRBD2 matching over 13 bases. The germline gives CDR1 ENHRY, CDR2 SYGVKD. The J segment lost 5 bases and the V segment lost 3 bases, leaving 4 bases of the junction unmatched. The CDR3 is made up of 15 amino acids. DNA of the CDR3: TGTGCCATCAGTGATCGACTAGCGGGAGGTAACGAGCAGTACTTC. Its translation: CAISDRLAGGNEQYF.

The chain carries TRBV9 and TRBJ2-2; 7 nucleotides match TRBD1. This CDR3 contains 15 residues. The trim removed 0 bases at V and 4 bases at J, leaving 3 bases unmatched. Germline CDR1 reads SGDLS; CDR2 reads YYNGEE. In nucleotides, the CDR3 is TGTGCCAGCAGCGTAGAGGGGGCTGCCACCGGGGAGCTGTTTTTT. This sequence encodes CASSVEGAATGELFF.

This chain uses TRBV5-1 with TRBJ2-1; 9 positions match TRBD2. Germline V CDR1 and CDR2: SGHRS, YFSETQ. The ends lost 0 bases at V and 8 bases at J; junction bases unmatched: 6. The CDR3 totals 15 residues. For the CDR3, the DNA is TGCGCCAGCAGCTTGGAGGCTAGCGGGATGGATGAGCAGTTCTTC. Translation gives CASSLEASGMDEQFF.

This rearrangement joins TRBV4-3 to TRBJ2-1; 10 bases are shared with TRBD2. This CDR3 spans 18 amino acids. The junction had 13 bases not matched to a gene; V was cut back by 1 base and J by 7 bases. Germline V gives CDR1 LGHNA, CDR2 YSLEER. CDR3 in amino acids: CASSQGRLAGSTLNEQFF. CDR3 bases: TGCGCCAGCAGCCAAGGCCGACTAGCGGGTTCTACACTTAATGAGCAGTTCTTC.

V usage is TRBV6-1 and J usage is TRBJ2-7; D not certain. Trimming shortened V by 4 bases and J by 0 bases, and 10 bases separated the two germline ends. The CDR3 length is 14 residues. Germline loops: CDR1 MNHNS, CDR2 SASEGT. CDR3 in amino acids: CASSGHRSSYEQYF. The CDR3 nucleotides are TGTGCCAGCAGTGGACACCGGAGCTCCTACGAGCAGTACTTC.

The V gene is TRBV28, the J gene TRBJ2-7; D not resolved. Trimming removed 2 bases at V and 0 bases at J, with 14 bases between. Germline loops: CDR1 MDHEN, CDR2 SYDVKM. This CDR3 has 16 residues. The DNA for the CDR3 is TGTGCCAGCAGTTTAGTGGAACAGCTGAGCTCCTACGAGCAGTACTTC. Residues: CASSLVEQLSSYEQYF.

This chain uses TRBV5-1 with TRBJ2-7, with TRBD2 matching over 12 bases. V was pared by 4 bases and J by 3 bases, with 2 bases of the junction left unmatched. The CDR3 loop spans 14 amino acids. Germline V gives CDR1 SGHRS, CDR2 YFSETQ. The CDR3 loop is CASSRTSGNYEQYF. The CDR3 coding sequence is TGCGCCAGCAGCCGGACTAGCGGGAACTACGAGCAGTACTTC.

CDR3: CASSQGWGTEAFF. The CDR3, as DNA: TGTGCCAGCAGTCAGGGGTGGGGCACTGAAGCTTTCTTT. This chain joins TRBV27 and TRBJ1-1; D might be TRBD1 (6 bases). The CDR3 totals 13 residues. Per the germline V gene, CDR1 is MNHEY and CDR2 is SMNVEV (reference sequence). V lost 5 bases and J lost 4, with 11 bases in between.

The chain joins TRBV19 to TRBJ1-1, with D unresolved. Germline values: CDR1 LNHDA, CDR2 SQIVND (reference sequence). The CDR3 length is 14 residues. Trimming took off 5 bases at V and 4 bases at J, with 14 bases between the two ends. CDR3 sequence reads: CASSFAPRGTEAFF. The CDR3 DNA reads TGTGCCAGTAGTTTTGCTCCTCGAGGCACTGAAGCTTTCTTT.

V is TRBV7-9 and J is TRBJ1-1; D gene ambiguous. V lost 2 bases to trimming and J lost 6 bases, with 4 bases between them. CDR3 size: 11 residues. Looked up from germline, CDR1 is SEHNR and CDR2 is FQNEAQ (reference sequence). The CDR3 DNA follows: TGTGCCAGCAGCTTATTGCCTGAAGCTTTCTTT. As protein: CASSLLPEAFF.

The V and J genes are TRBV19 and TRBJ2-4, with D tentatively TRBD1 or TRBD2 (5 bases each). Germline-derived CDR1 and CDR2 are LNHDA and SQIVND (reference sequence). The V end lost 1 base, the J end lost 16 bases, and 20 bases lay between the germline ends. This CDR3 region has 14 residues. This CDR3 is CASSIGGESHHLYF. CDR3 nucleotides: TGTGCCAGTAGTATAGGAGGGGAGTCCCACCACCTTTACTTC.

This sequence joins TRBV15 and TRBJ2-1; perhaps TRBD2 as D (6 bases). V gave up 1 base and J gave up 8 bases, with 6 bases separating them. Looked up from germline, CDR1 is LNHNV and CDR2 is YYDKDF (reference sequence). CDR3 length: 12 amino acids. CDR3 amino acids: CATSRAGDEQFF. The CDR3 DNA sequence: TGTGCCACCAGCAGAGCGGGGGATGAGCAGTTCTTC.

In DNA, the CDR3 is TGTGCCAGCAGTGCCGGGACGGATGAAAAACTGTTTTTT. Translated: CASSAGTDEKLFF. V and J are TRBV2 and TRBJ1-4, with D possibly being TRBD1 (5 bases). The V gene's germline CDR1 is SNHLY and CDR2 FYNNEI. The length of the CDR3 is 13 residues. V dropped 4 bases and J dropped 6 bases, with 9 bases sitting between them.